A selection of T cell receptor beta chains follows, all from one sample in a study of blood T cell repertoires in COVID-19. Assay used: immunoSEQ multiplex PCR; TCRdb lists only in-frame clones, some missing. The sample yields about 270,000 clones, around nine tenths seen once. The material sequenced was peripheral blood. Receptors were obtained from a man aged 35 to 55 with active or convalescent COVID-19. Each CDR3 is given with its conserved first and last residue. Fields, in order: D gene, clone size, J gene, V gene, CDR3 DNA, CDR3 protein. A D gene is named only where the DNA matches it firmly. Where a row states a size, it is once, few, many or the class of an expanded clone; other rows omit it.

d_call: NA
clone_size: NA
j_call: TRBJ2-7
v_call: TRBV14
cdr3_nt: TGTGCCAGCAGCTATAGTACCTACGAGCAGTACTTC
cdr3_aa: CASSYSTYEQYF

d_call: NA
clone_size: NA
j_call: TRBJ1-5
v_call: TRBV19
cdr3_nt: TGTGCCAGTAGTACGGAGGGTGGGCAGCCCCAGCATTTT
cdr3_aa: CASSTEGGQPQHF

d_call: TRBD1
clone_size: NA
j_call: TRBJ1-3
v_call: TRBV5-4
cdr3_nt: TGTGCCAGCAGCTTGGGACAGGGCGAGTCCTCTGGAAACACCATATATTTT
cdr3_aa: CASSLGQGESSGNTIYF

d_call: TRBD1
clone_size: NA
j_call: TRBJ2-7
v_call: TRBV27
cdr3_nt: TGTGCCAGCAGTTTATGGGCCCTAAACAGGGGGTTAAATTACGAGCAGTACTTC
cdr3_aa: CASSLWALNRGLNYEQYF

d_call: NA
clone_size: NA
j_call: TRBJ2-2
v_call: TRBV2
cdr3_nt: TGTGCCAGCACACTAGTTACTACCGGGGAGCTGTTTTTT
cdr3_aa: CASTLVTTGELFF

d_call: NA
clone_size: NA
j_call: TRBJ1-5
v_call: TRBV5-6
cdr3_nt: TGTGCCAGCAGCCTTACAGGGCCGGATCAGCCCCAGCATTTT
cdr3_aa: CASSLTGPDQPQHF

d_call: NA
clone_size: NA
j_call: TRBJ2-5
v_call: TRBV20-1
cdr3_nt: TGCAGTGCTACTGACTATCAAGAGACCCAGTACTTC
cdr3_aa: CSATDYQETQYF

d_call: TRBD1
clone_size: NA
j_call: TRBJ1-4
v_call: TRBV14
cdr3_nt: TGTGCCAGCAGCCGCCGTACAGGGGGTGAAAAACTGTTTTTT
cdr3_aa: CASSRRTGGEKLFF

d_call: NA
clone_size: NA
j_call: TRBJ1-1
v_call: TRBV7-3
cdr3_nt: TGTGCCAGCAGTGGGGGCCGGAACACTGAAGCTTTCTTT
cdr3_aa: CASSGGRNTEAFF

d_call: NA
clone_size: NA
j_call: TRBJ2-5
v_call: TRBV24-1
cdr3_nt: TGTGCCATCAAAATCGTAAAAAAGAGAAGAGAGACCCAGTACTTC
cdr3_aa: CAIKIVKKRRETQYF

d_call: NA
clone_size: NA
j_call: TRBJ1-2
v_call: TRBV6-5
cdr3_nt: TGTGCCAGTCCCTCCCCCGTCGATGGCTACACCTTC
cdr3_aa: CASPSPVDGYTF

d_call: NA
clone_size: NA
j_call: TRBJ1-1
v_call: TRBV5-1
cdr3_nt: TGCGCCAGCAGCTATTATAACAGGAACACTGAAGCTTTCTTT
cdr3_aa: CASSYYNRNTEAFF

d_call: NA
clone_size: NA
j_call: TRBJ2-2
v_call: TRBV9
cdr3_nt: TGTGCCAGCAGCGTAGGGCCCTCAACCGGGGAGCTGTTTTTT
cdr3_aa: CASSVGPSTGELFF

d_call: NA
clone_size: NA
j_call: TRBJ2-1
v_call: TRBV9
cdr3_nt: TGTGCCAGCAGCCCAGGGGTCGAGCAGTTCTTC
cdr3_aa: CASSPGVEQFF

d_call: NA
clone_size: NA
j_call: TRBJ1-2
v_call: TRBV4-2
cdr3_nt: TGTGCCAGCAGCCAAGAATGGGGTGAAGGGGACTATGGCTACACCTTC
cdr3_aa: CASSQEWGEGDYGYTF

d_call: NA
clone_size: NA
j_call: TRBJ1-1
v_call: TRBV20-1
cdr3_nt: TGCAGGGCCCAGGGCACTGAAGCTTTCTTT
cdr3_aa: CRAQGTEAFF

d_call: NA
clone_size: NA
j_call: TRBJ2-3
v_call: TRBV18
cdr3_nt: TGTGCCAGCTCACATCGAACAGCCGCAGATACGCAGTATTTT
cdr3_aa: CASSHRTAADTQYF

d_call: NA
clone_size: once
j_call: TRBJ1-4
v_call: TRBV5-1
cdr3_nt: TGCGCCAGCAGCAGAGGACGGAGGGAAAAACTGTTTTTT
cdr3_aa: CASSRGRREKLFF

d_call: NA
clone_size: NA
j_call: TRBJ2-5
v_call: TRBV13
cdr3_nt: TGTGCCAGCAGCTTAAACAGGGAAGAGACCCAGTACTTC
cdr3_aa: CASSLNREETQYF

d_call: TRBD1
clone_size: NA
j_call: TRBJ1-1
v_call: TRBV19
cdr3_nt: TGTGCCAGTACCGCCCCCCAACAGGGGTATGAAGCTTTCTTT
cdr3_aa: CASTAPQQGYEAFF

d_call: NA
clone_size: NA
j_call: TRBJ1-1
v_call: TRBV6-1
cdr3_nt: TGTGCCAGCAGTGAAGATGGGGGGACTGAAGCTTTCTTT
cdr3_aa: CASSEDGGTEAFF

d_call: NA
clone_size: NA
j_call: TRBJ2-3
v_call: TRBV5-1
cdr3_nt: TGCGCCAGCAGCCCCGTCATTGTGCGTCTTGGCACAGATACGCAGTATTTT
cdr3_aa: CASSPVIVRLGTDTQYF

d_call: NA
clone_size: NA
j_call: TRBJ1-4
v_call: TRBV21-1
cdr3_nt: TGTGCCAGCAGCAAAGAGTCTGACCACTACTATATAATGAAAAAACTGTTTTTT
cdr3_aa: CASSKESDHYYIMKKLFF

d_call: TRBD2
clone_size: NA
j_call: TRBJ2-2
v_call: TRBV19
cdr3_nt: TGTGCCACCAGGACTAGCGGGAGTACGGCCGGGGAGCTGTTTTTT
cdr3_aa: CATRTSGSTAGELFF

d_call: TRBD2
clone_size: NA
j_call: TRBJ2-1
v_call: TRBV7-2
cdr3_nt: TGTGCCAGCAGCTTAACGGGGGGGATTGGCAATGAGCAGTTCTTC
cdr3_aa: CASSLTGGIGNEQFF

d_call: NA
clone_size: NA
j_call: TRBJ2-7
v_call: TRBV27
cdr3_nt: TGTGCCAGCAGTTTTAAACAGGGTTCCCCCTACGAGCAGTACTTC
cdr3_aa: CASSFKQGSPYEQYF

d_call: TRBD2
clone_size: NA
j_call: TRBJ2-3
v_call: TRBV5-8
cdr3_nt: TGTGCCAGCAGCGGGAGGGCACGCGAAGATACGCAGTATTTT
cdr3_aa: CASSGRAREDTQYF

d_call: TRBD1
clone_size: NA
j_call: TRBJ1-4
v_call: TRBV6-4
cdr3_nt: TGTGCCAGCCAGGGCGCAAGCAGGGGGGCACAAACTAATGAAAAACTGTTTTTT
cdr3_aa: CASQGASRGAQTNEKLFF

d_call: NA
clone_size: NA
j_call: TRBJ1-5
v_call: TRBV28
cdr3_nt: TGTGCCAGCAGTTCGACGGAGGGAAACAATCAGCCCCAGCATTTT
cdr3_aa: CASSSTEGNNQPQHF

d_call: TRBD2
clone_size: NA
j_call: TRBJ2-7
v_call: TRBV29-1
cdr3_nt: TGCAGCGTCACCGGGACTAGCGGGAGTAACGAGCAGTACTTC
cdr3_aa: CSVTGTSGSNEQYF

d_call: TRBD1
clone_size: NA
j_call: TRBJ1-2
v_call: TRBV19
cdr3_nt: TGTGCCAGTAGTCGGGACAGGGCGAACTATGGCTACACCTTC
cdr3_aa: CASSRDRANYGYTF

d_call: NA
clone_size: once
j_call: TRBJ1-5
v_call: TRBV11-3
cdr3_nt: TGTGCCAGCAGTGGAGGCGGCGCTTTGAGCAATCAGCCCCAGCATTTT
cdr3_aa: CASSGGGALSNQPQHF

d_call: NA
clone_size: NA
j_call: TRBJ2-5
v_call: TRBV6-5
cdr3_nt: TGTGCCAGCAGTTACCGTCGGGACCAAGAGACCCAGTACTTC
cdr3_aa: CASSYRRDQETQYF

d_call: TRBD2
clone_size: NA
j_call: TRBJ2-1
v_call: TRBV25-1
cdr3_nt: TGTGCCAGCAGTGACCATAGCGGGAGACTCGATGAGCAGTTCTTC
cdr3_aa: CASSDHSGRLDEQFF

d_call: TRBD1
clone_size: once
j_call: TRBJ2-1
v_call: TRBV11-3
cdr3_nt: TGTGCCAGCAGCCTATCCCAGGGGACAGGGGGCAATGAGCAGTTCTTC
cdr3_aa: CASSLSQGTGGNEQFF

d_call: TRBD1
clone_size: few
j_call: TRBJ2-5
v_call: TRBV7-9
cdr3_nt: TGTGCCAGCAGCGCCTGGGCAGGGGGAGAGACCCAGTACTTC
cdr3_aa: CASSAWAGGETQYF

d_call: NA
clone_size: once
j_call: TRBJ1-1
v_call: TRBV5-1
cdr3_nt: TGCGCCAGCAGCTTGGTCAACGGGAACACTGAAGCTTTCTTT
cdr3_aa: CASSLVNGNTEAFF

d_call: TRBD1
clone_size: once
j_call: TRBJ2-1
v_call: TRBV27
cdr3_nt: TGTGCCAGCACCTGGGACAGAGGTGATGAGCAGTTCTTC
cdr3_aa: CASTWDRGDEQFF

d_call: NA
clone_size: NA
j_call: TRBJ2-5
v_call: TRBV2
cdr3_nt: TGTGCCAGCTTTCGGGTTCGGGAGTCCAAAGAGACCCAGTACTTC
cdr3_aa: CASFRVRESKETQYF

d_call: NA
clone_size: NA
j_call: TRBJ1-5
v_call: TRBV7-9
cdr3_nt: TGTGCCAGCAGCTCCGAACAGGGCGTTAGCAATCAGCCCCAGCATTTT
cdr3_aa: CASSSEQGVSNQPQHF

d_call: TRBD1
clone_size: NA
j_call: TRBJ2-1
v_call: TRBV5-1
cdr3_nt: TGCGCCAGCAGCTTGTCACAGGGGCTTGAGCAGTTCTTC
cdr3_aa: CASSLSQGLEQFF

d_call: NA
clone_size: NA
j_call: TRBJ1-5
v_call: TRBV30
cdr3_nt: TGTGCCTGGAGTGTAGCAGGGATTAGCAATCAGCCCCAGCATTTT
cdr3_aa: CAWSVAGISNQPQHF

d_call: TRBD2
clone_size: NA
j_call: TRBJ2-1
v_call: TRBV11-2
cdr3_nt: TGTGCCAGCAGCTCCGGGGGGAGCTCCTACAATGAGCAGTTCTTC
cdr3_aa: CASSSGGSSYNEQFF

d_call: NA
clone_size: NA
j_call: TRBJ2-3
v_call: TRBV5-1
cdr3_nt: TGCGCCAGCAGCTTAACGACGGGGGGCGCAGATACGCAGTATTTT
cdr3_aa: CASSLTTGGADTQYF

d_call: NA
clone_size: NA
j_call: TRBJ2-7
v_call: TRBV6-5
cdr3_nt: TGTGCCAGCAGTCCCACAGGGACCCAGCAGTACTTC
cdr3_aa: CASSPTGTQQYF

d_call: TRBD1
clone_size: NA
j_call: TRBJ2-3
v_call: TRBV29-1
cdr3_nt: TGCAGCGTTGGGACAGGGCTTAGCGGAGATACGCAGTATTTT
cdr3_aa: CSVGTGLSGDTQYF

d_call: TRBD1
clone_size: NA
j_call: TRBJ1-1
v_call: TRBV18
cdr3_nt: TGTGCCAGCTCAACCACTACAGGGGCTAATAGTAACACTGAAGCTTTCTTT
cdr3_aa: CASSTTTGANSNTEAFF